The source of this TCR beta chain is a study of quantifying T cell responses using KT2 cells. On the study more broadly: cDNA was made from DNase-treated RNA using alpha and beta constant primers. Study outcomes and limitations: Very high KT2 spike-in numbers caused saturation in KT2 sequence detection.

A single-stranded UMI oligo with SP2 sequence was ligated to cDNA 3' ends. The first PCR ran three to four cycles with an equimolar RC1.1 and RC1.2 beta primer mix. MiXCR was run by TCRdb on the UMI-ligation and nested PCR reads, yielding one entry per CDR3 protein. The sample has fewer than 50,000 distinct CDR3 sequences, roughly 12% seen once. This clonotype was observed many times. Its antigen is unknown. CDR3 length equals 15 residues. V was shortened by 6 bases and J by 8 bases, with 20 bases between the two germline ends. Germline V gene lookup returns CDR1 SNHLY and CDR2 FYNNEI. Sequencing was carried out using PBMCs spiked with cells of the T cell clone KT2. The rearrangement links TRBV2 to TRBJ2-1; a weak D match, TRBD1 (6 bases). The receptor was isolated from a human donor. The CDR3 loop reads CASSLGIQGNDEQFF. The CDR3, as DNA: TGTGCCAGCAGCCTAGGGATACAGGGTAACGATGAGCAGTTCTTC. Complete variable domain (other parts from reference TRBV2 and TRBJ2-1): EPEVTQTPSHQVTQMGQEVILRCVPISNHLYFYWYRQILGQKVEFLVSFYNNEISEKSEIFDDQFSVERPDGSNFTLKIRSTKLEDSAMYFCASSLGIQGNDEQFFGPGTRLTVL.